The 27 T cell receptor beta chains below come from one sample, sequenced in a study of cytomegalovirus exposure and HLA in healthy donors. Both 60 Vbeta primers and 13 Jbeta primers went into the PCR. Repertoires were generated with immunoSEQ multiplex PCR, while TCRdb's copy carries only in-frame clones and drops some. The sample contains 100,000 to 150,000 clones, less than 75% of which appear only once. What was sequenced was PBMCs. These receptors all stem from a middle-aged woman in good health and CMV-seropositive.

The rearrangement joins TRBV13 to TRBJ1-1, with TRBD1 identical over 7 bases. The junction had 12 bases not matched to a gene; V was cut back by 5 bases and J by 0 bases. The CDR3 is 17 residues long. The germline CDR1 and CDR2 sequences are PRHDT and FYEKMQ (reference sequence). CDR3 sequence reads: CASSLPRGAGMNTEAFF. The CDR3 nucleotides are TGTGCCAGCAGCCTACCCAGGGGGGCCGGCATGAACACTGAAGCTTTCTTT.

The CDR3 protein is CASSPQTGWETQYF. CDR3 in DNA: TGTGCCAGCTCACCACAGACAGGGTGGGAGACCCAGTACTTC. The rearrangement links TRBV18 to TRBJ2-5; 7 nucleotides align to TRBD1. The CDR3 length is 14 residues. V gave up 1 base and J gave up 5 bases; unmatched junction bases: 4. Germline CDR1 is KGHSH and CDR2 is LQKENI.

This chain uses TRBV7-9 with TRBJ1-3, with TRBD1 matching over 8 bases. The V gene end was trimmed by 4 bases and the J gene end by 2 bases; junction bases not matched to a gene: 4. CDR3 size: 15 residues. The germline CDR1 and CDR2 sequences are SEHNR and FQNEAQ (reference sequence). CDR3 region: CASSSGTGTGNTIYF. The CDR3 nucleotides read TGTGCCAGCAGCTCTGGGACAGGCACTGGAAACACCATATATTTT.

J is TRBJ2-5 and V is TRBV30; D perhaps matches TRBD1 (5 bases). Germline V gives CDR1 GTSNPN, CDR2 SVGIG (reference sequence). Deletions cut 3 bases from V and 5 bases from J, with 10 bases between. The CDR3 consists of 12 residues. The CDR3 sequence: CAWSPPGETQYF. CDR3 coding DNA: TGTGCCTGGAGCCCCCCAGGGGAGACCCAGTACTTC.

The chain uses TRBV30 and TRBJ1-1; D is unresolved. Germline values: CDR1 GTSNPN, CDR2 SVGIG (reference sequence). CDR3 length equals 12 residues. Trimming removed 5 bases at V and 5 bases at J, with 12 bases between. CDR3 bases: TGTGCCTGGGAGGGAGGGCAGACTGAAGCTTTCTTT. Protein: CAWEGGQTEAFF. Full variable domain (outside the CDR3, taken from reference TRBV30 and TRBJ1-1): SQTIHQWPATLVQPVGSPLSLECTVEGTSNPNLYWYRQAAGRGLQLLFYSVGIGQISSEVPQNLSASRPQDRQFILSSKKLLLSDSGFYLCAWEGGQTEAFFGQGTRLTVV.

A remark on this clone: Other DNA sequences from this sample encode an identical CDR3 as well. The CDR3 DNA is TGTGCCAGCAGTTACGGGCAGGGAGGTGGCTACACCTTC. Translating gives CASSYGQGGGYTF. This chain links TRBV6-5 with TRBJ1-2; possibly TRBD1 for D (5 bases). Per the germline V gene, CDR1 is MNHEY and CDR2 is SVGAGI. The CDR3 has 13 residues. Trimming removed 2 bases at V and 7 bases at J, with 11 bases between.

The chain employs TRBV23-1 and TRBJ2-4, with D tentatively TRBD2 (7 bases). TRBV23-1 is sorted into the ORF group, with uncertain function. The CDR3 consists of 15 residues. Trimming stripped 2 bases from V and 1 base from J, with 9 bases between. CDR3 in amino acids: CASSQRGGAKNIQYF. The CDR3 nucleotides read TGCGCCAGCAGTCAAAGGGGGGGCGCCAAAAACATTCAGTACTTC.

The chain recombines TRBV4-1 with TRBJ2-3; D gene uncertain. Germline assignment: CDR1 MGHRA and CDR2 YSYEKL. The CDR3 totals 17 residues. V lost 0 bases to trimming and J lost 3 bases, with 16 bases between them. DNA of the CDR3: TGCGCCAGCAGCCAAGATGGGCAGGTCCCAGAGACAGATACGCAGTATTTT. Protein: CASSQDGQVPETDTQYF.

Here the CDR3 DNA reads TGTGCCAGCAGCACAACTAGCGGGTCATTTGAGACCCAGTACTTC. Its translation is CASSTTSGSFETQYF. The rearrangement joins TRBV5-4 to TRBJ2-5; 9 positions agree with TRBD2. V trimming: 4 bases; J trimming: 5 bases; junction bases outside the gene matches: 9. This CDR3 is 15 amino acids long. The germline CDR1 and CDR2 sequences are SGHNT and YYREEE (reference sequence).

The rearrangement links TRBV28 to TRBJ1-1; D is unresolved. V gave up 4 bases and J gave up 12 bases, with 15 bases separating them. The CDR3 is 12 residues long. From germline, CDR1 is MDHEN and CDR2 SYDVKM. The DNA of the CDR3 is TGTGCCAGCAGTTCACGCATCACTGAGTCTTTCTTT. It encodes CASSSRITESFF. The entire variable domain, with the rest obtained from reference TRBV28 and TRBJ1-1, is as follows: DVKVTQSSRYLVKRTGEKVFLECVQDMDHENMFWYRQDPGLGLRLIYFSYDVKMKEKGDIPEGYSVSREKKERFSLILESASTNQTSMYLCASSSRITESFFGQGTRLTVV.

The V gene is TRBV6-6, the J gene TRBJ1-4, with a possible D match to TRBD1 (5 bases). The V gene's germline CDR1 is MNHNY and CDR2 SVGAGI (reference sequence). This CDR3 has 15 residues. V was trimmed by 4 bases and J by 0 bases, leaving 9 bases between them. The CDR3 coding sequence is TGTGCCAGCAGTTGGGGCGGGACAACTAATGAAAAACTGTTTTTT. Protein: CASSWGGTTNEKLFF.

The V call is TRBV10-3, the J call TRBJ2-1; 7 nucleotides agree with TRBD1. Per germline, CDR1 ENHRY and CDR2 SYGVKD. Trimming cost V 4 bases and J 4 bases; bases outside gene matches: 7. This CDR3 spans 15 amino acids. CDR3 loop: CAISATGIPYNEQFF. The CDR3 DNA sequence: TGTGCCATCAGTGCGACAGGGATCCCTTACAATGAGCAGTTCTTC.

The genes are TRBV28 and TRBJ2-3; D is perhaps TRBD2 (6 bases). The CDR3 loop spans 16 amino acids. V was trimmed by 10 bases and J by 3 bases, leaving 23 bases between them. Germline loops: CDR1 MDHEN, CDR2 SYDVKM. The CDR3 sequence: CATRSGRRGRTDTQYF. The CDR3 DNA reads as TGTGCCACCCGATCCGGTCGGCGGGGTCGTACAGATACGCAGTATTTT.

The CDR3 region is CASSLERPRSYNEQFF. In DNA, the CDR3 is TGTGCCAGCAGCTTAGAGCGTCCCCGCTCCTACAATGAGCAGTTCTTC. The V call is TRBV7-3, the J call TRBJ2-1; D is unclear. Trimming removed 2 bases at V and 0 bases at J, with 11 bases between. CDR3 length equals 16 residues. Germline loops: CDR1 SGHTA, CDR2 FQGTGA.

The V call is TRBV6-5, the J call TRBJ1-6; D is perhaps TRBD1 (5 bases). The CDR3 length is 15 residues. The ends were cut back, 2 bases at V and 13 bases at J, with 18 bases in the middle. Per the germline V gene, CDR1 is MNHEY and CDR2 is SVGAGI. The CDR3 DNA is TGTGCCAGCAGTTACAGCGGGGGGACGAGTACGCCCCTCCACTTT. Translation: CASSYSGGTSTPLHF.

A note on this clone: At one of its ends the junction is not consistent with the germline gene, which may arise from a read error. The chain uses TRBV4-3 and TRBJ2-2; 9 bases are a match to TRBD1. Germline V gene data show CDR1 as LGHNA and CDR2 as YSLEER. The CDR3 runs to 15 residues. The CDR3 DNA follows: TGCGCCAGCAGCCGGGACAGGGCCCTCTCAGGGGCGCTGTTTTTT. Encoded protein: CASSRDRALSGALFF.

CDR3 loop: CAWSTGRGNTIYF. The CDR3, as DNA: TGTGCCTGGAGTACCGGTCGGGGAAACACCATATATTTT. The chain employs TRBV30 and TRBJ1-3, with D unresolved. V lost 2 bases, J lost 4 bases, and 9 bases lay in between. This CDR3 has 13 amino acids. Germline CDR1 reads GTSNPN; CDR2 reads SVGIG (reference sequence).

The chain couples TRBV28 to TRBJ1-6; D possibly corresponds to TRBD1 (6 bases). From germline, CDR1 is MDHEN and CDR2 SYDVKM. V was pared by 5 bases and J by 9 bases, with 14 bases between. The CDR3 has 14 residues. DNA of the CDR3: TGTGCCAGCAGTCTAAAAAACAGGGTTTCACCCCTCCACTTT. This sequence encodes CASSLKNRVSPLHF.

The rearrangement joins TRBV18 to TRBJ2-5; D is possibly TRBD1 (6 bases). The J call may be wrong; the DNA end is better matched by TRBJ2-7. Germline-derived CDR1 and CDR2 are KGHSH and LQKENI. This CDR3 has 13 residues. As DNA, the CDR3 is TGTGCCAGCTCAGCCGGACAGTCCTACGAGCAGTACTTC. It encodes CASSAGQSYEQYF.

CDR3 sequence (DNA): TGTGCCAGTACCCCGCAACCTCGAGGGAAAGTCCACGAGCAGTACTTC. Translating gives CASTPQPRGKVHEQYF. The chain joins TRBV19 to TRBJ2-5, with D perhaps matching TRBD2 (5 bases). The end of the DNA aligns better with TRBJ2-7, so the J call may be wrong. CDR1 and CDR2 from the germline V gene are LNHDA and SQIVND (reference sequence). This CDR3 has 16 residues.

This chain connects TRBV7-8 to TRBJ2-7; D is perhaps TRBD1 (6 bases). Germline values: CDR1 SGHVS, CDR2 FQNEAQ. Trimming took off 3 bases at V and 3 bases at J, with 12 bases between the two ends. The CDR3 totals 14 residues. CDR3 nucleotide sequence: TGTGCCAGCAGCTTCCCGGGACAAGGCTACGAGCAGTACTTC. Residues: CASSFPGQGYEQYF.

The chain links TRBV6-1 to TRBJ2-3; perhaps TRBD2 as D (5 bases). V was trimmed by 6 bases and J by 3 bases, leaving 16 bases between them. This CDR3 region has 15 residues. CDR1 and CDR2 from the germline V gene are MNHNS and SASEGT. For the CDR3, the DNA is TGTGCCAGCAGCGTCCTTCCGGGGTATACAGATACGCAGTATTTT. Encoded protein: CASSVLPGYTDTQYF.

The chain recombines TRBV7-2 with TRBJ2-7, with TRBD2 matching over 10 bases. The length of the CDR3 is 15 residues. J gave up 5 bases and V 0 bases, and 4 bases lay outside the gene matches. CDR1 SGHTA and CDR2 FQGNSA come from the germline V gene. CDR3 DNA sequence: TGTGCCAGCAGCTTAGCAGCGGGGGGGGGTCACGAGCAGTACTTC. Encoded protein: CASSLAAGGGHEQYF.

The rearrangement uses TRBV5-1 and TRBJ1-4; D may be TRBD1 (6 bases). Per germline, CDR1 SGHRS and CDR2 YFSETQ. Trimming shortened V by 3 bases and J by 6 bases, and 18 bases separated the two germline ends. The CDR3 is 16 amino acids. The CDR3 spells CASSWGDRTWDEKLFF. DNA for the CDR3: TGCGCCAGCAGCTGGGGAGACAGGACCTGGGATGAAAAACTGTTTTTT.

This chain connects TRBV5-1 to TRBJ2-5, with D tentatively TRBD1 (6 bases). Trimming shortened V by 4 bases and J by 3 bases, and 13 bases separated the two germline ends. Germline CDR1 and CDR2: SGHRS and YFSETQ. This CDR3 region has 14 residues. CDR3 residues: CASSPLGTKETQYF. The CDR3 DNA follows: TGCGCCAGCAGCCCACTGGGGACAAAAGAGACCCAGTACTTC.

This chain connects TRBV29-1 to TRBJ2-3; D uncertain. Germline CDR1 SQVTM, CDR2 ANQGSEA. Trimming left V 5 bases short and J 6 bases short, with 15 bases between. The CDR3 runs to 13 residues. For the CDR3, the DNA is TGCAGCGTTATTGGCTTCTCCGCCGATACGCAGTATTTT. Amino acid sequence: CSVIGFSADTQYF.

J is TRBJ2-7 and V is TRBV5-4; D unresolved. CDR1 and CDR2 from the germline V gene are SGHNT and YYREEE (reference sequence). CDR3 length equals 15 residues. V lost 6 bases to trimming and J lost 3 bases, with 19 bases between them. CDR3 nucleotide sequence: TGTGCCAGCAACTCGATGGCGGCGCGCTACTACGAGCAGTACTTC. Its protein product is CASNSMAARYYEQYF.